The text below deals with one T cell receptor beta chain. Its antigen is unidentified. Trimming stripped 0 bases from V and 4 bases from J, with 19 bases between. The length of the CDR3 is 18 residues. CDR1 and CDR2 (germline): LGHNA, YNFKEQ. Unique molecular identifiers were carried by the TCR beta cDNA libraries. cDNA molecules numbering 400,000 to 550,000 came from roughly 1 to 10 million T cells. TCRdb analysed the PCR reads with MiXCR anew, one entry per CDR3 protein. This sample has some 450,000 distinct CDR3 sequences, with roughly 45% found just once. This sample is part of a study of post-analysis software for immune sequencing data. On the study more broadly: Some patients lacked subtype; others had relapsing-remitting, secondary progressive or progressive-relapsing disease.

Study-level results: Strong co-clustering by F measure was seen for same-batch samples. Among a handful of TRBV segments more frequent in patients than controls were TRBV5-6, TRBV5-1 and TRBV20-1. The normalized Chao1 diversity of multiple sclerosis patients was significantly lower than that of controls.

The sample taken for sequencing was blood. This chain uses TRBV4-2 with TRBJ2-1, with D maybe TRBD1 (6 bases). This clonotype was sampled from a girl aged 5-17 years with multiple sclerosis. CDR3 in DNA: TGTGCCAGCAGCCAAGATGAAGTAGGCAGGGGTCTTTACAATGAGCAGTTCTTC. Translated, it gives CASSQDEVGRGLYNEQFF.